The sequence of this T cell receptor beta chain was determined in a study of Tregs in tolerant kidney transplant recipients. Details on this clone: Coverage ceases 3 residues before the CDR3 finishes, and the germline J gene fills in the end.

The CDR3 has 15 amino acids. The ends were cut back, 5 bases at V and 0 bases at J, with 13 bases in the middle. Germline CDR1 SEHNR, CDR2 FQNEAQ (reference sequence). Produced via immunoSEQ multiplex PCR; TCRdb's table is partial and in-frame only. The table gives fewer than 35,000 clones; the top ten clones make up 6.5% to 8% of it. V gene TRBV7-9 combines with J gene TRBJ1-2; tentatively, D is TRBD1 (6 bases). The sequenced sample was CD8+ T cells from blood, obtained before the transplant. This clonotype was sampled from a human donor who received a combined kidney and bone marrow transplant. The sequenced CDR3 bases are TGTGCCAGCAGCGGTGACAGGCGAGCTAACTATGGC. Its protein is CASSGDRRANYG. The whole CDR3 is CASSGDRRANYGYTF. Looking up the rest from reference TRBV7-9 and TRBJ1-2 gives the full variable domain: DTGVSQNPRHKITKRGQNVTFRCDPISEHNRLYWYRQTLGQGPEFLTYFQNEAQLEKSRLLSDRFSAERPKGSFSTLEIQRTEQGDSAMYLCASSGDRRANYGYTFGSGTRLTVV.